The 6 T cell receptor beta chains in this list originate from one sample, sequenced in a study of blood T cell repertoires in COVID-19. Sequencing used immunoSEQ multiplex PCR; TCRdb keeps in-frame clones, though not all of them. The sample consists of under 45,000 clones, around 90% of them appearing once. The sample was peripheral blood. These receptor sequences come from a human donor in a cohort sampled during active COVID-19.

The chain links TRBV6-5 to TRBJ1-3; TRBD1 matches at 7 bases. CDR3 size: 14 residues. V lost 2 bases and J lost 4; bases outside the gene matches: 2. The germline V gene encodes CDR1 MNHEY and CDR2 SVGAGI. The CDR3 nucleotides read TGTGCCAGCAGTTACACGGGACAGGGAAACACCATATATTTT. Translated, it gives CASSYTGQGNTIYF.

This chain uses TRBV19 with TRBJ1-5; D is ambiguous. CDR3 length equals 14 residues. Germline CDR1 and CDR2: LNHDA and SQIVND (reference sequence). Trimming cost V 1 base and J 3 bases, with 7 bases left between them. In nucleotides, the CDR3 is TGTGCCAGTAGTATAGCCCAATTCAATCAGCCCCAGCATTTT. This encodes CASSIAQFNQPQHF.

In nucleotides, the CDR3 is TGTGCCAGCAGTACAGGTCCGGGTGAAAAACTGTTTTTT. It translates to CASSTGPGEKLFF. The rearrangement joins TRBV12-3 or TRBV12-4 to TRBJ1-4; weak D call: TRBD1 (5 bases). CDR3 length: 13 amino acids. V dropped 5 bases and J dropped 7 bases, with 11 bases sitting between them.

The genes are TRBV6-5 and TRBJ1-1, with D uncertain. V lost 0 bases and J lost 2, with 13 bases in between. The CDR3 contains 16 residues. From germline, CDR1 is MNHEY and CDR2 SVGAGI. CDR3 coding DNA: TGTGCCAGCAGTTACTCCACGGCAGACAAAAACACTGAAGCTTTCTTT. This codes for CASSYSTADKNTEAFF.

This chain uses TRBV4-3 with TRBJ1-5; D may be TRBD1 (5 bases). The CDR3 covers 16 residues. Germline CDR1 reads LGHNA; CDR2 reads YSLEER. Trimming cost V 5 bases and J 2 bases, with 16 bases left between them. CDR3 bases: TGCGCCAGCAGCGAAGCGGTGAGCAGGGGCAATCAGCCCCAGCATTTT. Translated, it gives CASSEAVSRGNQPQHF.

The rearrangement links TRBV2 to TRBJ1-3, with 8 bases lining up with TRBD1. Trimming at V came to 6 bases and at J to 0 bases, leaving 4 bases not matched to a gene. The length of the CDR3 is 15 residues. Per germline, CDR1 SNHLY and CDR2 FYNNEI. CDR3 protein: CASRKGTGSGNTIYF. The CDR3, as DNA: TGTGCCAGCAGGAAGGGGACAGGCTCTGGAAACACCATATATTTT.